This T cell receptor beta chain was retrieved from a study of blood T cell repertoires in COVID-19. Study details: Sources were T cells, B-cell-depleted T cells, or PBMCs; the material itself was cDNA or gDNA.

Under the authors' procedure: The authors estimated nucleated cell counts from reference gene primer amplification. Sequencing used immunoSEQ multiplex PCR; TCRdb keeps in-frame clones, though not all of them. The V and J calls and clone size were taken over from that table, and D and trimming were inferred from the DNA. The table shows 250,000 to 350,000 clones, with around 90% occurring only once. This clone was seen only a few times. The clonotype comes from a woman under 30 with acute COVID-19. Sequencing was carried out using PBMCs or T cells enriched from blood (not recorded which).

The CDR3 here is CASLYYRDRVSEQYF. CDR3 nucleotides: TGTGCCAGCCTCTACTACCGGGACAGGGTTTCCGAGCAGTACTTC. The rearrangement links TRBV11-3 to TRBJ2-7; 9 bases align to TRBD1. Germline V gene data show CDR1 as SGHNT and CDR2 as YENEEA. This CDR3 region has 15 residues. Trimming at V came to 8 bases and at J to 6 bases, leaving 14 bases not matched to a gene.